Below, 32 T cell receptor beta chains from the same sample are listed, as sequenced in a study of T-cell memory formation after mild COVID-19. TCRdb ran MiXCR on the 5' RACE reads and lists one entry per CDR3 protein. The table includes 550,000 to 700,000 distinct CDR3 sequences, approximately 18% detected once. The sample taken for sequencing was PBMCs or a T cell subset sorted from them (not recorded which). Receptor source: an adult woman who had mild COVID-19 (a few samples of this study predate the infection). Cell type and time point are not known.

Only a few counts were recorded for this clonotype. This rearrangement joins TRBV6-6 to TRBJ1-5; 7 bases are shared with TRBD1. The V segment lost 5 bases and the J segment 2 bases; nucleotides outside the gene matches: 12. The CDR3 is made up of 17 amino acids. Germline lookup yields CDR1 MNHNY and CDR2 SVGAGI (reference sequence). CDR3 sequence: CASSLQGLRDGNQPQHF. CDR3 nucleotide sequence: TGTGCCAGCAGTCTACAGGGGCTGAGGGACGGCAATCAGCCCCAGCATTTT.

Regarding this clonotype: At one end the junction does not follow the germline gene, possibly because of a read error. This CDR3 is CASSITWTSRDTQYF. In nucleotides, the CDR3 is TGTGCCAGCAGCATCACTTGGACTAGCAGAGATACGCAGTATTTT. The chain employs TRBV11-1 and TRBJ2-3; TRBD2 aligns across 8 bases. Germline values: CDR1 SGHAT, CDR2 FQDESV (reference sequence). The CDR3 is 15 residues long.

The CDR3 protein is CASRVQGGETQYF. The DNA of the CDR3 is TGTGCCAGCAGGGTACAGGGAGGAGAGACCCAGTACTTC. This chain uses TRBV27 with TRBJ2-5; D may match TRBD1 or TRBD2 (6 bases each). Trimming cost V 6 bases and J 4 bases, with 12 bases left between them. The CDR3 sequence is 13 residues long. Germline V gives CDR1 MNHEY, CDR2 SMNVEV (reference sequence).

CDR3 coding DNA: TGCAGCGTTGATGGGACAGTTTACATCACTGAAGCTTTCTTT. As protein: CSVDGTVYITEAFF. The gene calls are TRBV29-1 and TRBJ1-1, with 7 bases aligning to TRBD1. The CDR3 length is 14 residues. The junction had 8 bases not matched to a gene; V was cut back by 3 bases and J by 4 bases. In germline, CDR1 is SQVTM, CDR2 ANQGSEA.

This clonotype appeared a single time. V usage is TRBV3-1 and J usage is TRBJ2-1; TRBD2 agrees at 10 bases. The CDR3 loop spans 16 amino acids. V shed 0 bases, J shed 3 bases, and the junction held 2 bases outside the gene matches. Germline V lookup: CDR1 LGHDT, CDR2 YNNKEL (reference sequence). This CDR3 reads CASSQDSSGGYNEQFF. CDR3 nucleotide sequence: TGTGCCAGCAGCCAAGATTCTAGCGGGGGCTACAATGAGCAGTTCTTC.

The chain employs TRBV2 and TRBJ1-1; TRBD1 matches 7 bases. The V segment lost 7 bases and the J segment 5 bases; nucleotides outside the gene matches: 13. CDR1 and CDR2 from the germline V gene are SNHLY and FYNNEI. This CDR3 is 15 amino acids long. The CDR3 nucleotides read TGTGCCAGCACCTTACAGGGGAAAGGGGGAACTGAAGCTTTCTTT. Protein sequence: CASTLQGKGGTEAFF.

The chain couples TRBV25-1 to TRBJ2-7, with 9 bases matching TRBD1. The CDR3 extends over 13 amino acids. V was pared by 6 bases and J by 6 bases, with 6 bases of the junction left unmatched. CDR1 and CDR2 from the germline V gene are MGHDK and SYGVNS. In DNA form, the CDR3 reads TGTGCCAGCAGCAGGACAGGGGCAGGCGAGCAGTACTTC. It encodes CASSRTGAGEQYF.

The J gene is TRBJ2-6, the V gene TRBV29-1; D may be TRBD2 (7 bases). The CDR3 has 17 residues. V was pared by 2 bases and J by 2 bases, with 16 bases between. Germline CDR1 and CDR2: SQVTM and ANQGSEA. For the CDR3, the DNA is TGCAGCGTTGAACGGGTGAGGGGGGGCGCTGGGGCCAACGTCCTGACTTTC. Amino acid sequence: CSVERVRGGAGANVLTF.

This clonotype was seen more than once but under ten times. The rearrangement links TRBV12-3 or TRBV12-4 to TRBJ2-7, with unresolved D. The CDR3 spans 16 residues. V was trimmed by 2 bases and J by 5 bases, leaving 19 bases between them. DNA of the CDR3: TGTGCCAGCAGTTTACGGCCTCGGATTGGAGCACACGAGCAGTACTTC. This encodes CASSLRPRIGAHEQYF.

This clonotype was seen ten or more times. The chain couples TRBV7-2 to TRBJ2-2; TRBD2 aligns across 9 bases. Per germline, CDR1 SGHTA and CDR2 FQGNSA. The CDR3 is 18 residues long. The J segment lost 1 base and the V segment lost 8 bases, leaving 14 bases of the junction unmatched. The CDR3 region has the DNA TGTGCCAGCCCCGCGGGGCTAGCGGGATCGGGGAACACCGGGGAGCTGTTTTTT. Amino acids: CASPAGLAGSGNTGELFF.

A few counts support this clonotype. The chain joins TRBV14 to TRBJ1-6, with D unclear. Trimming shortened V by 0 bases and J by 10 bases, and 7 bases separated the two germline ends. Germline values: CDR1 SGHDN, CDR2 FVKESK. The CDR3 is 13 residues long. This chain's CDR3 is CASSQDVYSPLHF. In DNA, the CDR3 is TGTGCCAGCAGCCAAGATGTGTACTCACCCCTCCACTTT.

The gene calls are TRBV7-9 and TRBJ1-2; D perhaps matches TRBD1 (6 bases). V dropped 5 bases and J dropped 3 bases, with 13 bases sitting between them. Germline CDR1 SEHNR, CDR2 FQNEAQ (reference sequence). The CDR3 is made up of 14 amino acids. The CDR3 protein is CASSATGWDYGYTF. The CDR3, as DNA: TGTGCCAGCAGCGCGACAGGCTGGGACTATGGCTACACCTTC.

This clonotype was counted at least ten times. V usage is TRBV12-3 or TRBV12-4 and J usage is TRBJ1-1; 9 bases align to TRBD1. V dropped 6 bases and J dropped 3; count of bases not matched to a gene: 11. This CDR3 contains 16 residues. CDR3 in DNA: TGTGCCAGCAGCCTGGCTCTAGGACAGGGGTACACTGAAGCTTTCTTT. This gives the protein CASSLALGQGYTEAFF.

In this sample, this clonotype turned up a few times. The chain recombines TRBV20-1 with TRBJ2-7; 11 bases are shared with TRBD2. The V gene end was trimmed by 0 bases and the J gene end by 7 bases; junction bases not matched to a gene: 14. The CDR3 runs 17 residues. Germline lookup yields CDR1 DFQATT and CDR2 SNEGSKA (reference sequence). The CDR3 reads CSARDLQISGGAGEQYF. In nucleotides, the CDR3 is TGCAGTGCTAGAGATCTCCAAATTAGCGGGGGGGCCGGGGAGCAGTACTTC.

This clonotype was detected a few times. The chain combines TRBV20-1 with TRBJ1-1, with D possibly TRBD1 on 6 matching bases. The CDR3 has 12 residues. V shed 2 bases and J shed 7 bases, with 11 bases lying between them. Germline values: CDR1 DFQATT, CDR2 SNEGSKA (reference sequence). The DNA of the CDR3 is TGCAGTGCTAGACGTGGGGGCTATGAAGCTTTCTTT. Translating it yields CSARRGGYEAFF.

This clonotype was counted only a few times. This chain connects TRBV12-3 or TRBV12-4 to TRBJ2-2; unclear D gene. The CDR3 covers 14 residues. V was shortened by 6 bases and J by 1 base, with 9 bases between the two germline ends. The CDR3: CASRLAGNTGELFF. The CDR3 coding sequence is TGTGCCAGCAGATTGGCAGGGAACACCGGGGAGCTGTTTTTT.

This clonotype was seen a few times. The V gene is TRBV5-1, the J gene TRBJ2-3; 10 bases are a match to TRBD2. Trimming took 0 bases from V and 3 from J; bases not matched to a gene: 1. CDR3 length equals 15 residues. Germline-derived CDR1 and CDR2 are SGHRS and YFSETQ. The CDR3 DNA is TGCGCCAGCAGCTTGGAGCGGGGGGGGACAGATACGCAGTATTTT. Translation: CASSLERGGTDTQYF. Looking up the rest from reference TRBV5-1 and TRBJ2-3 gives the full variable domain: KAGVTQTPRYLIKTRGQQVTLSCSPISGHRSVSWYQQTPGQGLQFLFEYFSETQRNKGNFPGRFSGRQFSNSRSEMNVSTLELGDSALYLCASSLERGGTDTQYFGPGTRLTVL.

The chain combines TRBV6-6 with TRBJ2-5; D may be TRBD2 (6 bases). Trimming removed 5 bases at V and 5 bases at J, with 18 bases between. CDR1 is MNHNY and CDR2 is SVGAGI in the germline V gene (reference sequence). The CDR3 length is 15 residues. The CDR3 DNA is TGTGCCAGCAGTCAATTGAAGGGACTCCAGGAGACCCAGTACTTC. This sequence encodes CASSQLKGLQETQYF.

The chain uses TRBV4-1 and TRBJ1-1; 8 bases are shared with TRBD1. After removal of 1 base from V and 1 base from J, the junction contained 5 bases not matched to a gene. Germline values: CDR1 MGHRA, CDR2 YSYEKL. This CDR3 comprises 16 residues. DNA of the CDR3: TGCGCCAGCAGCCAAGGAAGGACAGGGAGGAACACTGAAGCTTTCTTT. This gives the protein CASSQGRTGRNTEAFF.

The chain couples TRBV5-1 to TRBJ2-1, with 7 bases matching TRBD2. Trimming took 0 bases from V and 4 from J; bases not matched to a gene: 4. This CDR3 is 15 amino acids long. Per the germline V gene, CDR1 is SGHRS and CDR2 is YFSETQ. The CDR3 bases are TGCGCCAGCAGCTTGGTTCTAGCGGAGTACAATGAGCAGTTCTTC. This encodes CASSLVLAEYNEQFF.

This clonotype was recorded a few times. J is TRBJ2-1 and V is TRBV9; 7 positions match TRBD2. The CDR3 has 15 residues. Germline CDR1 reads SGDLS; CDR2 reads YYNGEE. V shed 4 bases and J 0 bases; nucleotides not matched to a gene: 4. The CDR3 sequence: CASSLGTTSYNEQFF. In DNA form, the CDR3 reads TGTGCCAGCAGCCTCGGGACTACCTCCTACAATGAGCAGTTCTTC.

The rearrangement joins TRBV5-1 to TRBJ2-5, with 10 positions matching TRBD2. This CDR3 comprises 16 residues. Trimming at V came to 1 base and at J to 2 bases, leaving 5 bases not matched to a gene. Germline V gene lookup returns CDR1 SGHRS and CDR2 YFSETQ. CDR3 sequence (DNA): TGCGCCAGCAGCTTGACCCCAGCGGGGGGGCAAGAGACCCAGTACTTC. Translating it yields CASSLTPAGGQETQYF.

This rearrangement joins TRBV11-2 to TRBJ2-5; 8 nucleotides agree with TRBD2. From germline, CDR1 is SGHAT and CDR2 FQNNGV. This CDR3 region has 15 residues. The junction had 6 bases not matched to a gene; V was cut back by 1 base and J by 5 bases. CDR3 loop: CASSLVTGGAETQYF. The CDR3 nucleotides read TGTGCCAGCAGCTTAGTCACGGGAGGGGCCGAGACCCAGTACTTC. The whole variable domain, remainder taken from reference TRBV11-2 and TRBJ2-5, is EAGVAQSPRYKIIEKRQSVAFWCNPISGHATLYWYQQILGQGPKLLIQFQNNGVVDDSQLPKDRFSAERLKGVDSTLKIQPAKLEDSAVYLCASSLVTGGAETQYFGPGTRLLVL.

There are a few counts of this clonotype. This sequence joins TRBV29-1 and TRBJ2-5; TRBD1 matches 9 bases. Looked up from germline, CDR1 is SQVTM and CDR2 is ANQGSEA. The length of the CDR3 is 14 residues. V lost 4 bases, J lost 3 bases, and 6 bases stayed unmatched. This CDR3 is CSVALWDREETQYF. The CDR3 nucleotides read TGCAGCGTTGCGCTCTGGGACAGGGAAGAGACCCAGTACTTC. The full variable domain, rest sourced from reference TRBV29-1 and TRBJ2-5, is SAVISQKPSRDICQRGTSLTIQCQVDSQVTMMFWYRQQPGQSLTLIATANQGSEATYESGFVIDKFPISRPNLTFSTLTVSNMSPEDSSIYLCSVALWDREETQYFGPGTRLLVL.

This clonotype has more than one count but fewer than ten. The chain couples TRBV19 to TRBJ2-7, with 7 bases lining up with TRBD1. The CDR3 is 15 amino acids. CDR1 is LNHDA, CDR2 SQIVND, per germline (reference sequence). With V trimmed by 9 bases and J by 0 bases, 11 bases remained unmatched. CDR3 nucleotide sequence: TGTGCCAGCGAAAAAGGGGGCCTTGGCTCCTACGAGCAGTACTTC. Translation: CASEKGGLGSYEQYF.

This rearrangement joins TRBV18 to TRBJ1-6; unclear D gene. Germline V gene sequence: CDR1 KGHSH, CDR2 LQKENI. The ends were cut back, 4 bases at V and 0 bases at J, with 7 bases in the middle. The CDR3 is made up of 15 amino acids. The DNA for the CDR3 is TGTGCCAGCTCACGTGCGGACTCCTATAATTCACCCCTCCACTTT. This sequence encodes CASSRADSYNSPLHF.

The chain employs TRBV2 and TRBJ1-5, with unresolved D. Trimming took 3 bases from V and 9 from J, leaving 12 bases between them. There are 13 residues in the CDR3. Germline assignment: CDR1 SNHLY and CDR2 FYNNEI. CDR3 residues: CASSDNVQRPQHF. In DNA, the CDR3 is TGTGCCAGCAGTGATAACGTGCAAAGGCCCCAGCATTTT. Full variable domain (rest looked up from reference TRBV2 and TRBJ1-5): EPEVTQTPSHQVTQMGQEVILRCVPISNHLYFYWYRQILGQKVEFLVSFYNNEISEKSEIFDDQFSVERPDGSNFTLKIRSTKLEDSAMYFCASSDNVQRPQHFGDGTRLSIL.

This rearrangement joins TRBV2 to TRBJ2-3; D might be TRBD2 (5 bases). Germline assignment: CDR1 SNHLY and CDR2 FYNNEI. Trimming took off 8 bases at V and 2 bases at J, with 20 bases between the two ends. There are 16 residues in the CDR3. The CDR3 is CASRSVKGRDTDTQYF. The CDR3 DNA reads TGTGCCAGCCGCAGCGTGAAGGGCCGGGACACAGATACGCAGTATTTT.

This clonotype has a handful of counts. CDR3 loop: CSASGTGGETQYF. The CDR3 region has the DNA TGCAGCGCGTCCGGGACAGGGGGAGAGACCCAGTACTTC. The V call is TRBV29-1, the J call TRBJ2-5; 11 bases align to TRBD1. J was trimmed by 4 bases and V by 7 bases; bases with no gene match: 5. The CDR3 spans 13 residues. Germline loops: CDR1 SQVTM, CDR2 ANQGSEA.

The chain uses TRBV6-5 and TRBJ2-2; D might be TRBD1 or TRBD2, each matching 6 bases. Per the germline V gene, CDR1 is MNHEY and CDR2 is SVGAGI. V was trimmed by 7 bases and J by 6 bases, leaving 18 bases between them. The CDR3 spans 15 residues. CDR3 region: CASKNREVRAGELFF. Here the CDR3 DNA reads TGTGCCAGCAAGAACAGGGAGGTCCGCGCCGGGGAGCTGTTTTTT.

The chain employs TRBV7-2 and TRBJ1-2; no clear D. Trimming stripped 1 base from V and 4 bases from J, with 13 bases between. CDR3 length equals 15 residues. Per germline, CDR1 SGHTA and CDR2 FQGNSA. This chain's CDR3 is CASSLVRRGSYGYTF. DNA of the CDR3: TGTGCCAGCAGCTTAGTCCGGAGAGGCAGCTATGGCTACACCTTC.

The chain couples TRBV5-4 to TRBJ2-3; TRBD2 matches at 9 bases. CDR1 is SGHNT, CDR2 YYREEE, per germline (reference sequence). V was pared by 4 bases and J by 2 bases, with 14 bases of the junction left unmatched. There are 18 residues in the CDR3. The CDR3, as DNA: TGTGCCAGCAGCCGACTCATCGGGGCTAGCGGGAACACAGATACGCAGTATTTT. Amino acids: CASSRLIGASGNTDTQYF.